This is a list of T cell receptor beta chains from one sample in a study of blood T cell repertoires in COVID-19. Clones were read by immunoSEQ multiplex PCR, and TCRdb kept only the in-frame ones, dropping some. The table shows under 250,000 clones, with about four fifths occurring only once. Sequencing used peripheral blood. Source of these receptors: a man of 80 years or more with acute or convalescent COVID-19. CDR3s include the opening cysteine and the closing phenylalanine or tryptophan. Each record gives: J gene, clone size, V gene, D gene, CDR3 protein, CDR3 DNA. A D gene is named only where the DNA matches it firmly. Clone size is stated in some rows and not others, as once, few, many or a class when expanded.

J gene: TRBJ1-5; clone size: -; V gene: TRBV19; D gene: -; CDR3 protein: CASSAGAGQPQHF; CDR3 DNA: TGTGCCAGTAGTGCGGGGGCAGGGCAGCCCCAGCATTTT
J gene: TRBJ1-1; clone size: once; V gene: TRBV7-9; D gene: TRBD1; CDR3 protein: CASSGRTGGSTEAFF; CDR3 DNA: TGTGCCAGCAGCGGAAGGACAGGGGGGAGCACTGAAGCTTTCTTT
J gene: TRBJ2-7; clone size: few; V gene: TRBV3-1/TRBV3-2; D gene: TRBD1; CDR3 protein: CASSQDGTGSYEQYF; CDR3 DNA: TGTGCCAGCAGCCAAGATGGGACAGGCTCCTACGAGCAGTACTTC
J gene: TRBJ2-1; clone size: -; V gene: TRBV19; D gene: TRBD1; CDR3 protein: CANTGTGAYNEQFF; CDR3 DNA: TGTGCCAATACCGGGACAGGGGCTTACAATGAGCAGTTCTTC
J gene: TRBJ2-1; clone size: -; V gene: TRBV4-2; D gene: -; CDR3 protein: CASSQGGQLDGGEQFF; CDR3 DNA: TGTGCCAGCAGCCAAGGAGGTCAACTAGACGGTGGTGAGCAGTTCTTC
J gene: TRBJ1-1; clone size: -; V gene: TRBV19; D gene: TRBD1; CDR3 protein: CASSIGGLGQGARNTEAFF; CDR3 DNA: TGTGCCAGTAGTATCGGAGGGTTAGGACAGGGGGCACGGAACACTGAAGCTTTCTTT
J gene: TRBJ1-2; clone size: -; V gene: TRBV28; D gene: -; CDR3 protein: CASSFQYGYTF; CDR3 DNA: TGTGCCAGCAGTTTTCAGTATGGCTACACCTTC
J gene: TRBJ2-2; clone size: -; V gene: TRBV5-1; D gene: TRBD2; CDR3 protein: CASSSPSGTETGELFF; CDR3 DNA: TGCGCCAGCAGTTCTCCTAGCGGGACCGAGACCGGGGAGCTGTTTTTT
J gene: TRBJ1-6; clone size: -; V gene: TRBV5-1; D gene: -; CDR3 protein: CASSLGGQSSSPLHF; CDR3 DNA: TGCGCCAGCAGCTTGGGTGGACAGAGTTCTTCACCCCTCCACTTT
J gene: TRBJ1-2; clone size: -; V gene: TRBV28; D gene: TRBD1; CDR3 protein: CASSLSGQQVYGYTF; CDR3 DNA: TGTGCCAGCAGTTTATCGGGACAGCAAGTTTATGGCTACACCTTC
J gene: TRBJ2-5; clone size: -; V gene: TRBV9; D gene: TRBD2; CDR3 protein: CASSVSGRAETQYF; CDR3 DNA: TGTGCCAGCAGCGTTAGCGGGAGGGCAGAGACCCAGTACTTC
J gene: TRBJ1-6; clone size: -; V gene: TRBV23-1; D gene: -; CDR3 protein: CASSPQRQPADNSPLHF; CDR3 DNA: TGCGCCAGCAGTCCCCAACGACAGCCTGCGGATAATTCACCCCTCCACTTT
J gene: TRBJ2-5; clone size: -; V gene: TRBV11-3; D gene: -; CDR3 protein: CASSLVGRREETQYF; CDR3 DNA: TGTGCCAGCAGCTTAGTGGGCCGGAGGGAGGAGACCCAGTACTTC
J gene: TRBJ2-1; clone size: -; V gene: TRBV2; D gene: TRBD2; CDR3 protein: CASWGGLAGVSYNEQFF; CDR3 DNA: TGTGCCAGCTGGGGGGGACTAGCGGGAGTTTCCTACAATGAGCAGTTCTTC
J gene: TRBJ2-5; clone size: -; V gene: TRBV19; D gene: -; CDR3 protein: CASSMGRETQYF; CDR3 DNA: TGTGCCAGTAGTATGGGCCGGGAGACCCAGTACTTC
J gene: TRBJ2-2; clone size: -; V gene: TRBV5-4; D gene: TRBD1; CDR3 protein: CASSLAGTGGTGELFF; CDR3 DNA: TGTGCCAGCAGCTTGGCCGGGACAGGGGGAACCGGGGAGCTGTTTTTT
J gene: TRBJ1-5; clone size: -; V gene: TRBV27; D gene: TRBD1; CDR3 protein: CASGLGGNRGNQPQHF; CDR3 DNA: TGTGCCAGCGGGTTGGGAGGTAACAGGGGTAATCAGCCCCAGCATTTT
J gene: TRBJ1-6; clone size: -; V gene: TRBV18; D gene: -; CDR3 protein: CASSKEVSLSHSPLHF; CDR3 DNA: TGTGCCAGCTCAAAGGAGGTCTCCCTGTCTCATTCACCCCTCCACTTT
J gene: TRBJ1-1; clone size: few; V gene: TRBV9; D gene: TRBD1; CDR3 protein: CASSGPRGGSFF; CDR3 DNA: TGTGCCAGCAGCGGCCCGCGAGGGGGCAGCTTCTTT
J gene: TRBJ2-7; clone size: -; V gene: TRBV4-1; D gene: TRBD1; CDR3 protein: CASSPADRGSWDEQYF; CDR3 DNA: TGCGCCAGCAGCCCTGCTGACAGGGGAAGTTGGGACGAGCAGTACTTC
J gene: TRBJ2-5; clone size: -; V gene: TRBV20-1; D gene: TRBD2; CDR3 protein: CSASRREGQETQYF; CDR3 DNA: TGCAGTGCTAGTCGACGGGAGGGACAAGAGACCCAGTACTTC
J gene: TRBJ2-1; clone size: -; V gene: TRBV24-1; D gene: -; CDR3 protein: CATSDSWTSSNEQFF; CDR3 DNA: TGTGCCACCAGTGATTCGTGGACATCGTCCAATGAGCAGTTCTTC
J gene: TRBJ2-7; clone size: -; V gene: TRBV5-1; D gene: -; CDR3 protein: CASSGEALSYEQYF; CDR3 DNA: TGCGCCAGCAGTGGAGAGGCCCTCTCCTACGAGCAGTACTTC
J gene: TRBJ1-1; clone size: few; V gene: TRBV5-1; D gene: -; CDR3 protein: CASSLQGGGAFF; CDR3 DNA: TGCGCCAGCAGCTTGCAGGGAGGTGGGGCTTTCTTT
J gene: TRBJ1-6; clone size: -; V gene: TRBV7-9; D gene: -; CDR3 protein: CASSLAPARGGSYNSPLHF; CDR3 DNA: TGTGCCAGCAGCTTAGCGCCGGCCCGAGGTGGCTCCTATAATTCACCCCTCCACTTT
J gene: TRBJ1-1; clone size: -; V gene: TRBV5-4; D gene: -; CDR3 protein: CASSTMSTGRTEAFF; CDR3 DNA: TGTGCCAGCAGCACCATGTCAACAGGGAGAACTGAAGCTTTCTTT
J gene: TRBJ1-3; clone size: -; V gene: TRBV6-1; D gene: -; CDR3 protein: CASSDRVPSGNTIYF; CDR3 DNA: TGTGCCAGCAGTGACAGGGTACCCTCTGGAAACACCATATATTTT
J gene: TRBJ1-5; clone size: -; V gene: TRBV10-1; D gene: -; CDR3 protein: CASSESGNQPQHF; CDR3 DNA: TGCGCCAGCAGTGAATCAGGAAATCAGCCCCAGCATTTT
J gene: TRBJ1-1; clone size: -; V gene: TRBV6-5; D gene: -; CDR3 protein: CASSYSWAGVAEAFF; CDR3 DNA: TGTGCCAGCAGTTACTCTTGGGCAGGGGTTGCTGAAGCTTTCTTT
J gene: TRBJ1-3; clone size: -; V gene: TRBV3-1/TRBV3-2; D gene: -; CDR3 protein: CASSHHRGSSGNTIYF; CDR3 DNA: TGTGCCAGCAGCCATCATAGGGGGTCGTCTGGAAACACCATATATTTT
J gene: TRBJ2-7; clone size: -; V gene: TRBV11-3; D gene: TRBD1; CDR3 protein: CASSATGSYEQYF; CDR3 DNA: TGTGCCAGCAGCGCGACAGGGTCCTACGAGCAGTACTTC
J gene: TRBJ2-2; clone size: -; V gene: TRBV5-1; D gene: -; CDR3 protein: CASSTDTFNTGELFF; CDR3 DNA: TGCGCCAGCAGCACCGACACGTTTAACACCGGGGAGCTGTTTTTT
J gene: TRBJ2-3; clone size: -; V gene: TRBV10-1; D gene: -; CDR3 protein: CASSESIGSTDTQYF; CDR3 DNA: TGCGCCAGCAGTGAGTCTATCGGGAGCACAGATACGCAGTATTTT
J gene: TRBJ1-1; clone size: -; V gene: TRBV18; D gene: -; CDR3 protein: CASSPGTMNTEAFF; CDR3 DNA: TGTGCCAGCTCACCAGGGACAATGAACACTGAAGCTTTCTTT
J gene: TRBJ2-1; clone size: few; V gene: TRBV24-1; D gene: -; CDR3 protein: CATSVNRVTYNEQFF; CDR3 DNA: TGTGCCACCAGTGTCAACAGGGTTACCTACAATGAGCAGTTCTTC
J gene: TRBJ1-2; clone size: -; V gene: TRBV6-2/TRBV6-3; D gene: TRBD1; CDR3 protein: CASSYSPTGTLSGYTF; CDR3 DNA: TGTGCCAGCAGTTACTCACCGACAGGGACCCTCTCTGGCTACACCTTC
J gene: TRBJ1-3; clone size: -; V gene: TRBV3-1/TRBV3-2; D gene: TRBD1; CDR3 protein: CASSYRQGARGNTIYF; CDR3 DNA: TGTGCCAGCAGCTACCGACAGGGGGCGCGAGGAAACACCATATATTTT
J gene: TRBJ1-3; clone size: -; V gene: TRBV5-1; D gene: -; CDR3 protein: CASSLDGNSGNTIYF; CDR3 DNA: TGCGCCAGCAGCTTGGACGGGAACTCTGGAAACACCATATATTTT
J gene: TRBJ1-1; clone size: -; V gene: TRBV12-3/TRBV12-4; D gene: TRBD1; CDR3 protein: CASIRDSYTEAFF; CDR3 DNA: TGTGCCAGCATCCGGGACAGTTACACTGAAGCTTTCTTT
J gene: TRBJ2-7; clone size: -; V gene: TRBV9; D gene: -; CDR3 protein: CASSVEDRTAYEQYF; CDR3 DNA: TGTGCCAGCAGCGTAGAGGATCGGACAGCCTACGAGCAGTACTTC
J gene: TRBJ2-7; clone size: few; V gene: TRBV6-5; D gene: -; CDR3 protein: CASLRLGGTYEQYF; CDR3 DNA: TGTGCCAGCCTTAGGCTGGGGGGAACCTACGAGCAGTACTTC
J gene: TRBJ1-3; clone size: -; V gene: TRBV6-5; D gene: -; CDR3 protein: CASSFGHVSGNTIYF; CDR3 DNA: TGTGCCAGCAGTTTTGGACATGTCTCTGGAAACACCATATATTTT